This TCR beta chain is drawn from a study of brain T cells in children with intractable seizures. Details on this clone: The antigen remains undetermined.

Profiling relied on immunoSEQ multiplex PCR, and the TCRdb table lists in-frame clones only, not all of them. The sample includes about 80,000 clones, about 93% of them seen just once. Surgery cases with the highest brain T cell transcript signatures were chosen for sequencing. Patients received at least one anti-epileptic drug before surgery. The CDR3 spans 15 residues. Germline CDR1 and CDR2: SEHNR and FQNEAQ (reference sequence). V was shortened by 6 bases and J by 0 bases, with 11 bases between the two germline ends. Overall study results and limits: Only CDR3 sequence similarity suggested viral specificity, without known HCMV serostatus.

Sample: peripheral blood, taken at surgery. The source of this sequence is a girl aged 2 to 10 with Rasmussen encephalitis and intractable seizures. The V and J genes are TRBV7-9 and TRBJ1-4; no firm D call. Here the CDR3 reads CASSWGEATNEKLFF. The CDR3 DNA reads TGTGCCAGCAGTTGGGGAGAGGCAACTAATGAAAAACTGTTTTTT.